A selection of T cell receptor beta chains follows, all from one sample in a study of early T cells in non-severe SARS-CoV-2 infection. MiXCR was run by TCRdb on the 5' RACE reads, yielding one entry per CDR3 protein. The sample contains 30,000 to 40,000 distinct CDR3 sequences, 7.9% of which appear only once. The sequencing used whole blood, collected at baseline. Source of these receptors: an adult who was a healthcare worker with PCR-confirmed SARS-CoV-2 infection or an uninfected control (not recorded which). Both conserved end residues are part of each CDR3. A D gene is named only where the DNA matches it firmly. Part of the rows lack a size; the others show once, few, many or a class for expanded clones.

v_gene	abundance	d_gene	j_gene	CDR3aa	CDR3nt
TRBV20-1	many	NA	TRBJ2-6	CSASDGSSGANVLTF	TGCAGTGCTAGCGACGGTAGCTCTGGGGCCAACGTCCTGACTTTC
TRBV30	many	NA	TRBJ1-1	CAWNQGPGNTEAFF	TGTGCCTGGAATCAGGGGCCGGGCAACACTGAAGCTTTCTTT
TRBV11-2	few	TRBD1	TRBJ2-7	CASSLTGGQGFHEQYF	TGTGCCAGCAGCTTAACAGGGGGACAGGGATTCCACGAGCAGTACTTC
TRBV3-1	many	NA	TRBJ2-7	CASSRMAYEQYF	TGTGCCAGCAGCCGAATGGCCTACGAGCAGTACTTC
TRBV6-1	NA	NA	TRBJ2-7	CASSEFGQFPEQYF	TGTGCCAGCAGTGAATTTGGACAGTTTCCCGAGCAGTACTTC
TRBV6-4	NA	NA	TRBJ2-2	CASSERLDTTGELFF	TGTGCCAGCAGTGAGAGGCTAGACACTACCGGGGAGCTGTTTTTT
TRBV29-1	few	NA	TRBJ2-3	CSVEPRGEDSSTDTQYF	TGCAGCGTTGAGCCTCGCGGGGAAGACTCTAGCACAGATACGCAGTATTTT
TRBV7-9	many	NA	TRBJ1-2	CASTIRDYTF	TGTGCCAGCACCATTCGAGACTACACCTTC
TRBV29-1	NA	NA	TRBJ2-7	CSVPAGGEQYF	TGCAGCGTTCCAGCAGGCGGCGAGCAGTACTTC
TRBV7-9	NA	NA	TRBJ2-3	CASSLVGDGADTQYF	TGTGCCAGCAGCTTAGTGGGTGATGGGGCAGATACGCAGTATTTT
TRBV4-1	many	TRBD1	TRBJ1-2	CASSQDRGLGDGYTF	TGCGCCAGCAGCCAAGACAGGGGGCTGGGAGATGGCTACACCTTC
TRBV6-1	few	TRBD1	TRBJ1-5	CASSDRTGGYQPQHF	TGTGCCAGCAGTGACAGGACAGGGGGTTATCAGCCCCAGCATTTT
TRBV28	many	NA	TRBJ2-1	CASSSTPPDEQFF	TGTGCCAGCAGTTCGACCCCTCCGGATGAGCAGTTCTTC
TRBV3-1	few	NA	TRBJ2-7	CASSRVYEQYF	TGTGCCAGCAGCCGGGTCTACGAGCAGTACTTC
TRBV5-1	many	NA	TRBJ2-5	CASSLTRGDEETQYF	TGCGCCAGCAGCTTGACACGCGGGGACGAAGAGACCCAGTACTTC
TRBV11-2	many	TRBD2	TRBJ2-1	CASSHEASGVSEQFF	TGTGCCAGCAGTCACGAGGCTAGCGGGGTGAGTGAGCAGTTCTTC
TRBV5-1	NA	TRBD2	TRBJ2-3	CASGSDLAGTDTQYF	TGCGCCAGCGGTTCGGATCTAGCGGGCACAGATACGCAGTATTTT
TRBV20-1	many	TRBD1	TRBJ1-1	CSARRGQSNTEAFF	TGCAGTGCTAGGCGGGGACAGTCGAACACTGAAGCTTTCTTT
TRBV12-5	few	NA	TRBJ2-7	CASGLAQGSIYEQYF	TGTGCTAGTGGTTTGGCGCAGGGGAGTATTTACGAGCAGTACTTC
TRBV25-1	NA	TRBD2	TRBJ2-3	CASSELGLAGGNTDTQYF	TGTGCCAGCAGTGAATTGGGCTTAGCGGGGGGCAACACAGATACGCAGTATTTT
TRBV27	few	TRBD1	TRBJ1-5	CASSFTGQSNQPQHF	TGTGCCAGCAGTTTTACGGGACAGAGTAATCAGCCCCAGCATTTT
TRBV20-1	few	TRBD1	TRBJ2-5	CSATLDRGGSEETQYF	TGCAGTGCTACTCTAGACAGGGGAGGATCTGAGGAGACCCAGTACTTC
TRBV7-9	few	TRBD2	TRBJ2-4	CASSLGLAGENIQYF	TGTGCCAGCAGCTTGGGACTAGCGGGGGAAAACATTCAGTACTTC
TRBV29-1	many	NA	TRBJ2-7	CSVDSGVGEQYF	TGCAGCGTTGATTCAGGAGTAGGGGAGCAGTACTTC
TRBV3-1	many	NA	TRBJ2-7	CASSSPTAGVYEQYF	TGTGCCAGCAGCTCCCCGACCGCCGGCGTGTACGAGCAGTACTTC
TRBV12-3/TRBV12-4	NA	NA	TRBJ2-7	CASGEGESSYEQYF	TGTGCCAGCGGAGAGGGGGAAAGCTCCTACGAGCAGTACTTC
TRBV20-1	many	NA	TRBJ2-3	CSASWGLSTDTQYF	TGCAGTGCATCGTGGGGGCTAAGCACAGATACGCAGTATTTT
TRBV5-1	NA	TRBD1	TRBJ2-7	CASSSGQVLTYEQYF	TGCGCCAGCAGCTCAGGACAGGTCCTAACCTACGAGCAGTACTTC